Each of the 22 T cell receptor beta chains below was sequenced from the same sample in a study of cytomegalovirus exposure and HLA in healthy donors. The PCR contained 60 Vbeta and 13 Jbeta primers. Profiled with immunoSEQ multiplex PCR; TCRdb holds only in-frame clones, not every one. The sample contains around 140,000 clones, approximately 77% of which appear only once. Sequenced input: PBMCs. The receptors were sampled from a middle-aged woman in good health and CMV-seronegative.

This clone was counted only a few times. The chain has TRBV4-1 and TRBJ2-3, with no clear D. V lost 7 bases to trimming and J lost 3 bases, with 17 bases between them. This CDR3 contains 15 residues. The germline CDR1 and CDR2 sequences are MGHRA and YSYEKL. CDR3 nucleotide sequence: TGCGCCAGCACCCAGGAGAATATTGGGACAGATACGCAGTATTTT. This encodes CASTQENIGTDTQYF.

Only a few counts were recorded for this clone. The V and J genes are TRBV2 and TRBJ2-1, with 12 bases that match TRBD2. The ends lost 5 bases at V and 7 bases at J; junction bases unmatched: 12. The CDR3 loop spans 17 amino acids. CDR1 and CDR2 from the germline V gene are SNHLY and FYNNEI. The CDR3 here is CASSLIRGTSGSNEQFF. The CDR3 nucleotides read TGTGCCAGCAGTCTAATTAGAGGGACTAGCGGGTCAAATGAGCAGTTCTTC.

The rearrangement links TRBV5-6 to TRBJ1-1, with D perhaps TRBD1 (5 bases). CDR3 length equals 14 residues. With 2 bases removed from V and 4 bases from J, the gap between germline ends came to 12 bases. The germline V gene has CDR1 SGHDT and CDR2 YYEEEE. In nucleotides, the CDR3 is TGTGCCAGCAGCTTTGGGGCGGCCGTCACTGAAGCTTTCTTT. It is translated as CASSFGAAVTEAFF.

The sample holds one count of this clone. The rearrangement uses TRBV7-9 and TRBJ1-5, with D unresolved. The V and J ends lost 1 base and 3 bases respectively, with 10 bases between them. In germline, CDR1 is SEHNR, CDR2 FQNEAQ (reference sequence). This CDR3 is 15 amino acids long. The CDR3 protein is CASSLGEGFNQPQHF. The CDR3 DNA is TGTGCCAGCAGCTTAGGTGAGGGCTTCAATCAGCCCCAGCATTTT.

The V and J genes are TRBV6-5 and TRBJ1-2; the D is unclear. V lost 6 bases and J 4 bases, leaving 18 bases between the germline ends. Germline V gene sequence: CDR1 MNHEY, CDR2 SVGAGI. The CDR3 totals 15 residues. The CDR3 DNA sequence: TGTGCCAGCAGGGAGGCGTCTTCAACCTTCTATGGCTACACCTTC. Translation: CASREASSTFYGYTF.

The chain is built from TRBV30 and TRBJ2-3; 10 nucleotides align to TRBD2. Trimming removed 2 bases from V and 4 bases from J; junction bases left unmatched: 3. This CDR3 spans 14 amino acids. Germline lookup yields CDR1 GTSNPN and CDR2 SVGIG (reference sequence). The CDR3, as DNA: TGTGCCTGGAGTCGGACTAGCGGAGCAGATACGCAGTATTTT. Translated, it gives CAWSRTSGADTQYF.

This clone was recorded once. The chain is built from TRBV5-4 and TRBJ2-7; 10 bases align to TRBD2. Germline V gene sequence: CDR1 SGHNT, CDR2 YYREEE (reference sequence). The V gene end was trimmed by 2 bases and the J gene end by 7 bases; junction bases not matched to a gene: 6. The CDR3 consists of 14 residues. The CDR3 is CASSLLAGSKEQYF. In nucleotides, the CDR3 is TGTGCCAGCAGCTTACTAGCGGGGTCAAAAGAGCAGTACTTC.

This chain connects TRBV2 to TRBJ2-7; 8 bases fit TRBD2. This CDR3 is built from 15 residues. Germline CDR1 is SNHLY and CDR2 is FYNNEI. The V and J ends lost 6 bases and 3 bases, in that order; junction bases with no gene match: 10. The CDR3 DNA reads TGTGCCAGCAGGGACGAGGGACTAGGTTACTACGAGCAGTACTTC. It codes for CASRDEGLGYYEQYF.

This clone was found once. This rearrangement joins TRBV5-6 to TRBJ2-7, with 10 bases that match TRBD2. Trimming removed 3 bases from V and 6 bases from J; junction bases left unmatched: 12. Germline CDR1 is SGHDT and CDR2 is YYEEEE. The CDR3 totals 16 residues. The DNA of the CDR3 is TGTGCCAGCAGCTCTACCGAAAGGACTAGCGGCGTCGAGCAGTACTTC. Its translation is CASSSTERTSGVEQYF.

Only a few counts were recorded for this clone. The gene calls are TRBV9 and TRBJ1-2; D is perhaps TRBD1 (5 bases). Trimming shortened V by 0 bases and J by 8 bases, and 17 bases separated the two germline ends. The CDR3 contains 15 residues. Germline V lookup: CDR1 SGDLS, CDR2 YYNGEE. The CDR3 region has the DNA TGTGCCAGCAGCGTAGATACAGGATCACTATGGGGCTACACCTTC. It specifies CASSVDTGSLWGYTF.

The V gene is TRBV7-9, the J gene TRBJ2-7; 15 bases match TRBD2. Unmatched junction bases numbered 5, after V lost 5 bases and J lost 0 bases. The CDR3 has 17 amino acids. Germline lookup yields CDR1 SEHNR and CDR2 FQNEAQ (reference sequence). The CDR3 here is CASSLGLAGGISYEQYF. CDR3 in DNA: TGTGCCAGCAGCCTCGGACTAGCGGGGGGGATCTCCTACGAGCAGTACTTC. The variable domain in full, with the rest retrieved from reference TRBV7-9 and TRBJ2-7, is DTGVSQNPRHKITKRGQNVTFRCDPISEHNRLYWYRQTLGQGPEFLTYFQNEAQLEKSRLLSDRFSAERPKGSFSTLEIQRTEQGDSAMYLCASSLGLAGGISYEQYFGPGTRLTVT.

The V gene is TRBV5-1, the J gene TRBJ2-7; 7 bases agree with TRBD1. CDR3 length: 13 amino acids. Germline trimming cut 5 bases from V and 2 bases from J; bases unmatched to any gene: 4. Germline loops: CDR1 SGHRS, CDR2 YFSETQ. CDR3 amino acids: CASSRTGAYEQYF. CDR3 nucleotides: TGCGCCAGCAGTCGCACAGGGGCCTACGAGCAGTACTTC. The variable domain in full, with the rest retrieved from reference TRBV5-1 and TRBJ2-7, is KAGVTQTPRYLIKTRGQQVTLSCSPISGHRSVSWYQQTPGQGLQFLFEYFSETQRNKGNFPGRFSGRQFSNSRSEMNVSTLELGDSALYLCASSRTGAYEQYFGPGTRLTVT.

The CDR3 DNA reads TGCGCCAGCACCCATGTGCCAGGGGCGCTGCTACTCTACATGAACACTGAAGCTTTCTTT. Residues: CASTHVPGALLLYMNTEAFF. This chain joins TRBV23-1 and TRBJ1-1; D possibly corresponds to TRBD1 (6 bases). TRBV23-1 counts as an open reading frame of uncertain function. V was trimmed by 7 bases and J by 0 bases, leaving 30 bases between them. CDR3 length equals 20 residues.

The chain couples TRBV12-5 to TRBJ2-5, with TRBD1 as a possible D gene (6 bases). This CDR3 spans 15 amino acids. The V gene's germline CDR1 is LGHNT and CDR2 FRNRAP. The V and J ends lost 7 bases and 4 bases respectively, with 19 bases between them. CDR3 coding DNA: TGTGCTAGTGAGATAGAGTGGGGGCTGGGAGAGACCCAGTACTTC. Its translation: CASEIEWGLGETQYF.

The rearrangement links TRBV7-2 to TRBJ2-5, with D hard to call. This CDR3 comprises 13 residues. Per the germline V gene, CDR1 is SGHTA and CDR2 is FQGNSA. Trimming removed 5 bases from V and 5 bases from J, with 12 bases in between. CDR3 region: CASSSSVEETQYF. In DNA form, the CDR3 reads TGTGCCAGCAGCAGTAGTGTGGAGGAGACCCAGTACTTC.

The chain uses TRBV29-1 and TRBJ2-2; D remains ambiguous. V gave up 7 bases and J gave up 1 base, with 7 bases separating them. CDR3 length equals 12 residues. Per the germline V gene, CDR1 is SQVTM and CDR2 is ANQGSEA. The DNA for the CDR3 is TGCAGCGCGTCCAGGAACACCGGGGAGCTGTTTTTT. It yields the protein CSASRNTGELFF.

This clone has at least ten counts. V is TRBV7-9 and J is TRBJ1-1; 7 bases fit TRBD1. The CDR3 has 15 amino acids. V was clipped by 6 bases and J by 11 bases; unmatched bases: 18. CDR1 and CDR2 (germline): SEHNR, FQNEAQ (reference sequence). CDR3 coding DNA: TGTGCCAGCAGACCTATGGGACAGAGAGATTCTGGGGCTTTCTTT. Translated: CASRPMGQRDSGAFF.

Only a few counts were recorded for this clone. CDR3 residues: CASSTGQGVGPQHF. The CDR3 bases are TGTGCCAGTAGTACGGGACAGGGGGTAGGTCCCCAGCATTTT. This chain connects TRBV19 to TRBJ1-5; 11 positions agree with TRBD1. J lost 10 bases, V lost 4 bases, and 6 bases had no gene match. The germline V gene has CDR1 LNHDA and CDR2 SQIVND (reference sequence). This CDR3 is built from 14 residues.

This chain links TRBV13 with TRBJ1-6; no firm D call. Germline values: CDR1 PRHDT, CDR2 FYEKMQ (reference sequence). The CDR3 consists of 14 residues. The V and J ends lost 5 bases and 3 bases respectively, with 8 bases between them. CDR3 region: CASSRRDYNSPLHF. CDR3 sequence (DNA): TGTGCCAGCAGCCGACGGGACTATAATTCACCCCTCCACTTT.

The chain links TRBV9 to TRBJ1-1; TRBD1 is a possible D gene (5 bases). V lost 4 bases and J 1 base, leaving 20 bases between the germline ends. The CDR3 length is 17 residues. Germline lookup yields CDR1 SGDLS and CDR2 YYNGEE. The CDR3, as DNA: TGTGCCAGCAGCCCCGTGGGGGGGTCCGCCGGGAACACTGAAGCTTTCTTT. It encodes CASSPVGGSAGNTEAFF.

V usage is TRBV5-1 and J usage is TRBJ1-4; possibly TRBD1 for D (6 bases). This CDR3 comprises 14 residues. The germline V gene encodes CDR1 SGHRS and CDR2 YFSETQ. Trimming took off 4 bases at V and 5 bases at J, with 12 bases between the two ends. Here the CDR3 DNA reads TGCGCCAGCAGCCTCGACAGGATAAATGAAAAACTGTTTTTT. Its translation is CASSLDRINEKLFF.

V gene TRBV7-2 combines with J gene TRBJ1-4; 11 nucleotides match TRBD1. This CDR3 comprises 14 residues. With 6 bases clipped from V and 7 bases from J, the junction kept 4 bases outside the gene matches. Looked up from germline, CDR1 is SGHTA and CDR2 is FQGNSA. The CDR3 DNA reads TGTGCCAGCAGATACGGGACAGGGGGTGAAAAACTGTTTTTT. Amino acids: CASRYGTGGEKLFF.